The 17 T cell receptor beta chains below come from one sample, sequenced in a study of cytomegalovirus exposure and HLA in healthy donors. Primers: 60 Vbeta forward and 13 Jbeta reverse. Assay: immunoSEQ multiplex PCR; the TCRdb copy retains only in-frame clones and omits some. Altogether 150,000 to 200,000 clones are present, about 83% being singletons, with the ten largest covering 2.9%. Sequences were obtained from PBMCs. The receptor set was obtained from a female donor in good health and CMV-seronegative.

The J gene is TRBJ2-1, the V gene TRBV28; 9 bases match TRBD1. J lost 1 base, V lost 5 bases, and 6 bases had no gene match. From germline, CDR1 is MDHEN and CDR2 SYDVKM. CDR3 length: 16 residues. CDR3 bases: TGTGCCAGCAGTCCTCCCGGACAGGGGTCCTACAATGAGCAGTTCTTC. This gives the protein CASSPPGQGSYNEQFF.

This clone was seen just once. The genes are TRBV15 and TRBJ2-3, with a tentative D call TRBD2 (6 bases). Germline CDR1 is LNHNV and CDR2 is YYDKDF (reference sequence). The CDR3 is 15 amino acids. V was cut by 5 bases and J by 0 bases, with 12 bases left in between. The CDR3 sequence is CATSVSGASTDTQYF. The CDR3 region has the DNA TGTGCCACCAGCGTTAGCGGTGCTAGCACAGATACGCAGTATTTT.

The CDR3 DNA sequence: TGTGCCAGCAGCTTAATGGATACTAGCGGGGGGCGAGAGCAGTTCTTC. Translated, it gives CASSLMDTSGGREQFF. The chain is built from TRBV7-8 and TRBJ2-1; 12 bases agree with TRBD2. V gave up 2 bases and J gave up 10 bases; unmatched junction bases: 9. The CDR3 runs 16 residues. CDR1 and CDR2 from the germline V gene are SGHVS and FQNEAQ. The whole variable domain, filled in from reference TRBV7-8 and TRBJ2-1, reads GAGVSQSPRYKVAKRGQDVALRCDPISGHVSLFWYQQALGQGPEFLTYFQNEAQLDKSGLPSDRFFAERPEGSVSTLKIQRTQQEDSAVYLCASSLMDTSGGREQFFGPGTRLTVL.

This chain uses TRBV11-1 with TRBJ1-1; tentatively, D is TRBD1 (5 bases). CDR1 and CDR2 (germline): SGHAT, FQDESV (reference sequence). The CDR3 is 17 amino acids. The V end was cut by 2 bases, the J end by 1 base, with 17 bases between. This chain's CDR3 is CASSLFNRFVGNTEAFF. DNA for the CDR3: TGTGCCAGCAGCTTATTTAACAGGTTTGTTGGGAACACTGAAGCTTTCTTT.

The chain links TRBV9 to TRBJ2-1, with D tentatively TRBD2 (6 bases). V was trimmed by 0 bases and J by 8 bases, leaving 15 bases between them. CDR3 length equals 15 residues. Germline CDR1 is SGDLS and CDR2 is YYNGEE. In DNA form, the CDR3 reads TGTGCCAGCAGCGTAGAGTGGTCTAGCGCTTATGAGCAGTTCTTC. Residues: CASSVEWSSAYEQFF.

The chain carries TRBV29-1 and TRBJ2-1; 13 bases line up with TRBD2. Trimming cost V 5 bases and J 2 bases; bases outside gene matches: 3. Germline V gives CDR1 SQVTM, CDR2 ANQGSEA. This CDR3 has 15 amino acids. CDR3: CSVRLAGGPYNEQFF. The CDR3 bases are TGCAGCGTTCGACTAGCGGGAGGACCCTACAATGAGCAGTTCTTC.

The chain links TRBV2 to TRBJ2-2, with D possibly being TRBD2 (7 bases). Trimming pared 6 bases from V and 3 bases from J, leaving 11 bases between. In germline, CDR1 is SNHLY, CDR2 FYNNEI. The CDR3 sequence is 14 residues long. Here the CDR3 DNA reads TGTGCCAGCAGGGGGGGGGCTGACACCGGGGAGCTGTTTTTT. Its protein is CASRGGADTGELFF.

This clone is a singleton in its sample. V usage is TRBV5-6 and J usage is TRBJ2-3; 8 bases line up with TRBD1. J was trimmed by 7 bases and V by 3 bases; bases with no gene match: 16. The CDR3 loop spans 17 amino acids. Germline CDR1 is SGHDT and CDR2 is YYEEEE. The CDR3, as DNA: TGTGCCAGCAGCTCCCCCAGGGGGCGAACCCCTATCCATACGCAGTATTTT. As protein: CASSSPRGRTPIHTQYF.

This clone was recorded once. The chain uses TRBV6-5 and TRBJ1-5; D is ambiguous. The CDR3 has 15 amino acids. Trimming took off 4 bases at V and 0 bases at J, with 10 bases between the two ends. The germline gives CDR1 MNHEY, CDR2 SVGAGI. DNA for the CDR3: TGTGCCAGCAGTTTGAAATCCTATAGCAATCAGCCCCAGCATTTT. Translation: CASSLKSYSNQPQHF.

This chain joins TRBV10-2 and TRBJ2-7, with 9 bases that match TRBD2. This CDR3 has 15 amino acids. J was trimmed by 5 bases and V by 5 bases; bases with no gene match: 10. Looked up from germline, CDR1 is WSHSY and CDR2 is SAAADI. The CDR3 DNA reads as TGCGCCAGCAGTCGGATAGCGGGGGCCCGAGACGAGCAGTACTTC. This gives the protein CASSRIAGARDEQYF.

Of note for this clone: Its ends do not fully match the called genes, so a read error is possible. V gene TRBV7-9 combines with J gene TRBJ2-7; D not certain. Per germline, CDR1 SEHNR and CDR2 FQNEAQ (reference sequence). The CDR3 has 12 residues. CDR3 coding DNA: TGTTCCAGCAGCTTACGCTACGACGAGCAGTACTTC. Translation: CSSSLRYDEQYF.

In DNA form, the CDR3 reads TGTGCCAGCAGTCGGGTCCCCACAGATACGCAGTATTTT. It specifies CASSRVPTDTQYF. This chain connects TRBV25-1 to TRBJ2-3, with D unclear. The CDR3 is 13 amino acids. The germline V and J ends were trimmed by 5 bases and 2 bases, with 8 bases remaining between them. The germline V gene encodes CDR1 MGHDK and CDR2 SYGVNS.

The chain links TRBV4-1 to TRBJ2-7; possible D gene TRBD2, 5 bases. Germline loops: CDR1 MGHRA, CDR2 YSYEKL. Deletions cut 0 bases from V and 2 bases from J, with 5 bases between. The CDR3 covers 13 residues. CDR3 nucleotide sequence: TGCGCCAGCAGCCAAGAGAGGGCCTACGAGCAGTACTTC. Its translation: CASSQERAYEQYF.

V gene TRBV6-6 combines with J gene TRBJ1-4; 8 bases agree with TRBD1. Trimming at V came to 4 bases and at J to 7 bases, leaving 11 bases not matched to a gene. The CDR3 sequence is 16 residues long. Germline V gene data show CDR1 as MNHNY and CDR2 as SVGAGI (reference sequence). CDR3 nucleotide sequence: TGTGCCAGCAGTTCGCCCGGACAGGGTGCCAGTGAAAAACTGTTTTTT. It codes for CASSSPGQGASEKLFF.

The chain links TRBV7-3 to TRBJ2-1, with TRBD2 matching over 14 bases. Germline CDR1 reads SGHTA; CDR2 reads FQGTGA. There are 16 residues in the CDR3. V shed 1 base and J 10 bases; nucleotides not matched to a gene: 6. The chain's CDR3 is CASSLIGTSGSEEQFF. In nucleotides, the CDR3 is TGTGCCAGCAGCTTAATCGGGACTAGCGGGAGTGAAGAGCAGTTCTTC.

This chain joins TRBV2 and TRBJ2-2; 7 positions match TRBD2. Looked up from germline, CDR1 is SNHLY and CDR2 is FYNNEI. Trimming took 2 bases from V and 9 from J; bases not matched to a gene: 15. CDR3 length equals 17 residues. The CDR3 nucleotides are TGTGCCAGCAGTGAACAGGGAAGCGGGGTGGATATGAGGGAGCTGTTTTTT. It translates to CASSEQGSGVDMRELFF.

The chain's CDR3 is CASSLSGLAGAETQYF. DNA for the CDR3: TGTGCCAGCAGCTTATCAGGACTAGCGGGAGCGGAGACCCAGTACTTC. The J gene is TRBJ2-5, the V gene TRBV7-3; 13 bases line up with TRBD2. Trimming at V came to 2 bases and at J to 5 bases, leaving 5 bases not matched to a gene. Germline CDR1 is SGHTA and CDR2 is FQGTGA. The CDR3 covers 16 residues.